Listed here is a single TCR beta chain. This sample was taken from a study of blood T cell repertoires in COVID-19. Study information: Researchers got acute and convalescent COVID-19 samples from the United States, Italy and Spain. Sources were T cells, B-cell-depleted T cells, or PBMCs; the material itself was cDNA or gDNA.

The trim removed 5 bases at V and 5 bases at J, leaving 5 bases unmatched. The CDR3 length is 15 residues. Germline CDR1 is SGHAT and CDR2 is FQNNGV. In the original analysis: The authors estimated nucleated cell counts from reference gene primer amplification. Generated by immunoSEQ multiplex PCR, the TCRdb table keeps only in-frame clones and is missing some. That table gives V, J and clone size, and the DNA gave D and trimming. The sample has 45,000 to 70,000 clones, 90% to 95% seen once. The receptor comes from a woman aged 55-75 years with active or convalescent COVID-19. The rearrangement uses TRBV11-2 and TRBJ2-1, with 11 bases aligning to TRBD2. The sequenced sample was peripheral blood. The CDR3 DNA reads TGTGCCAGCAGCCCTCTAGCGGGGGGCAACAATGAGCAGTTCTTC. Translating it yields CASSPLAGGNNEQFF.